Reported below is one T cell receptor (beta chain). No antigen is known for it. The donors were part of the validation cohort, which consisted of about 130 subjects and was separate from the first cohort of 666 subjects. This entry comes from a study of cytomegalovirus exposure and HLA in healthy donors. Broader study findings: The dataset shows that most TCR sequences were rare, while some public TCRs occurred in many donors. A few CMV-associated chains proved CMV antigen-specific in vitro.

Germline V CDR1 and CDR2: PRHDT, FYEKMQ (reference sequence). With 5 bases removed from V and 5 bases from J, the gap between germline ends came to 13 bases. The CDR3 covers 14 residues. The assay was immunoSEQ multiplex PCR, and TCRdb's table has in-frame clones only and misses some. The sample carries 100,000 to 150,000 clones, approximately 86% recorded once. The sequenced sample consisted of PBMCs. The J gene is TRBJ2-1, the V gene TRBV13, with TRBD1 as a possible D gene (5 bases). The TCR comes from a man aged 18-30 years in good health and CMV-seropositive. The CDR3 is CASSRWGENNEQFF. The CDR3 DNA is TGTGCCAGCAGCCGATGGGGCGAGAACAATGAGCAGTTCTTC. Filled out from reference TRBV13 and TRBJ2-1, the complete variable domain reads AAGVIQSPRHLIKEKRETATLKCYPIPRHDTVYWYQQGPGQDPQFLISFYEKMQSDKGSIPDRFSAQQFSDYHSELNMSSLELGDSALYFCASSRWGENNEQFFGPGTRLTVL.